This T cell receptor beta chain is from a study of neurological immune-mediated disorders. This clonotype was seen many times. The antigen remains unidentified. Findings and limits, study-wide: Phylogenetically, 18 of 34 multiple sclerosis patients' repertoires fell into one related-CDR3 cluster, a possible signature.

The CDR3 sequence is 15 residues long. V dropped 4 bases and J dropped 0 bases, with 11 bases sitting between them. Germline V gives CDR1 SGHRS, CDR2 YFSETQ. Whenever a sequencing run was performed, it yielded over 170 million TCR-beta sequences from 15-18 subjects. TCRdb reanalysed the 5' RACE reads using MiXCR and keeps one entry per CDR3 protein. The sample carries tens of thousands of distinct CDR3 sequences, 3% to 4.5% recorded once. The TCR comes from a woman aged 40 to 49 with multiple sclerosis. The chain links TRBV5-1 to TRBJ2-1; D is perhaps TRBD1 (6 bases). The sample was CD4+ T cells from blood. The CDR3 DNA follows: TGCGCCAGCAGCGTAGGGACAAGCTCCTACAATGAGCAGTTCTTC. This codes for CASSVGTSSYNEQFF.